A selection of T cell receptor beta chains follows, all from one sample in a study of T-cell memory formation after mild COVID-19. TCRdb recomputed calls from the 5' RACE reads with MiXCR, one row per CDR3 protein. The sample has about 340,000 distinct CDR3 sequences, around 13% seen once. Sequenced sample: PBMCs or a T cell subset sorted from them (not recorded which). Receptors were obtained from a man in his late teens or twenties who had mild COVID-19 (a few samples of this study predate the infection). Cell type and time point are not known. Both conserved end residues are part of each CDR3. The order of the fields is V gene, clone size, D gene, J gene, CDR3 DNA, CDR3 protein. A D gene is named only where the DNA matches it firmly. Some rows have no size entry. The others give once, few or many, or a class for an expanded clone.

TRBV27	few	.	TRBJ1-5	TGTGCCAGCAGTTTAGTACCGAGCAATCAGCCCCAGCATTTT	CASSLVPSNQPQHF
TRBV5-4	few	TRBD2	TRBJ2-4	TGTGCCAGCAGCTCGGGGGGGGAAAAAAACATTCAGTACTTC	CASSSGGEKNIQYF
TRBV28	.	.	TRBJ2-1	TGTGCCAGCAGGGGTTTACCCCCCTACAATGAGCAGTTCTTC	CASRGLPPYNEQFF
TRBV7-9	few	.	TRBJ1-2	TGTGCCAGCAGCCCCCCGACAGTCAGCTATGGCTACACCTTC	CASSPPTVSYGYTF
TRBV12-3/TRBV12-4	.	TRBD2	TRBJ2-1	TGTGCCAGCGAAAAGGGACTAGCGGGTTTCGGTGAGCAGTTCTTC	CASEKGLAGFGEQFF
TRBV10-3	many	.	TRBJ2-3	TGTGCCATCAGTGAGTTCACGTCGCAGTATTTT	CAISEFTSQYF
TRBV6-5	few	.	TRBJ2-3	TGTGCCAGCAGTTCCCCCGTCATAGATACGCAGTATTTT	CASSSPVIDTQYF
TRBV28	few	.	TRBJ2-3	TGTGCCAGCACTCCCGCGAGCACAGATACGCAGTATTTT	CASTPASTDTQYF
TRBV5-1	few	TRBD1	TRBJ1-2	TGCGCCAGCAGCTGGACAGGGCGGACGGGCTACACCTTC	CASSWTGRTGYTF
TRBV11-1	.	TRBD2	TRBJ2-3	TGTGCCAGCAGCCTAACTAGCGGGGGGGGTCGAGATACGCAGTATTTT	CASSLTSGGGRDTQYF
TRBV9	many	.	TRBJ2-7	TGTGCCAGCAGCGTAGCAGGGGTCGGCGAGCAGTACTTC	CASSVAGVGEQYF
TRBV20-1	.	TRBD1	TRBJ1-6	TGCAGTGCTAGAAGGGACAGCCGAACAGGATCACCCCTCCACTTT	CSARRDSRTGSPLHF
TRBV4-3	.	.	TRBJ1-6	TGCGCCAGCAGCCAAGAATCCCATTCACCCCTCCACTTT	CASSQESHSPLHF
TRBV7-9	.	.	TRBJ1-4	TGTGCCAGCAGCCCACCGACGGGAACTAATGAAAAACTGTTTTTT	CASSPPTGTNEKLFF
TRBV5-1	few	.	TRBJ2-3	TGCGCCAGCAGCTTGGCCCTTGGGGGGGGCAGCACAGATACGCAGTATTTT	CASSLALGGGSTDTQYF
TRBV10-3	.	TRBD1	TRBJ1-2	TGTGCCATCAGCGAAACTACAGGGGAGGAGAATGGCTACACCTTC	CAISETTGEENGYTF
TRBV30	few	.	TRBJ2-3	TGTGCCTGGATGAGGGGGGGCACAGATACGCAGTATTTT	CAWMRGGTDTQYF
TRBV20-1	few	.	TRBJ2-7	TGCAGTGCTAGCTACGGAAGCTCCTACGAGCAGTACTTC	CSASYGSSYEQYF
TRBV9	.	TRBD2	TRBJ2-2	TGTGCCAGCAGCCTCCTAGCGGGGGGGTCGAACACCGGGGAGCTGTTTTTT	CASSLLAGGSNTGELFF
TRBV10-3	few	.	TRBJ2-1	TGTGCCACGGACCACGAGAATGAGCAGTTCTTC	CATDHENEQFF
TRBV29-1	.	TRBD1	TRBJ1-2	TGCAGCGCTGACAGGGGGCTTCGGGATGGCTACACCTTC	CSADRGLRDGYTF
TRBV20-1	.	.	TRBJ1-1	TGCAGTGCTAGAGCAGGGAACACTGAAGCTTTCTTT	CSARAGNTEAFF
TRBV7-2	few	TRBD2	TRBJ2-1	TGTGCCAGCAGGGGAGCGGGGGGCTCCTACAATGAGCAGTTCTTC	CASRGAGGSYNEQFF
TRBV20-1	few	TRBD1	TRBJ2-1	TGCAGTGCAAGGGGACAGAACAATGAGCAGTTCTTC	CSARGQNNEQFF
TRBV24-1	few	TRBD1	TRBJ2-1	TGTGCCACCAGTGAGCCTGACAGGGGCATTGAGTACAATGAGCAGTTCTTC	CATSEPDRGIEYNEQFF
TRBV6-5	.	.	TRBJ1-2	TGTGCCAGCAGTTCATTTACCCTAATAAAGAAGAACTATGGCTACACCTTC	CASSSFTLIKKNYGYTF
TRBV4-1	few	.	TRBJ1-5	TGCGCCAGCAGCCAAGTAACAGGGCGCAATCAGCCCCAGCATTTT	CASSQVTGRNQPQHF
TRBV28	few	.	TRBJ1-2	TGTGCCAGCACTCTCGGGGGATTCTATGGCTACACCTTC	CASTLGGFYGYTF
TRBV7-9	many	TRBD1	TRBJ2-1	TGTGCCAGCAGCCGAGGGACAGTTGAGCAGTTCTTC	CASSRGTVEQFF
TRBV20-1	few	TRBD1	TRBJ1-6	TGCAGTGCTTCCGGGACAGGGGGCAATTCACCCCTCCACTTT	CSASGTGGNSPLHF
TRBV4-1	few	TRBD1	TRBJ1-1	TGCGCCAGCTTCCCTGCCGGGACAGGAGACACTGAAGCTTTCTTT	CASFPAGTGDTEAFF
TRBV7-3	few	.	TRBJ1-5	TGTGCTACCCTCGTAAACAGGACGCCACAATGGCAGCCCCAGCATTTT	CATLVNRTPQWQPQHF